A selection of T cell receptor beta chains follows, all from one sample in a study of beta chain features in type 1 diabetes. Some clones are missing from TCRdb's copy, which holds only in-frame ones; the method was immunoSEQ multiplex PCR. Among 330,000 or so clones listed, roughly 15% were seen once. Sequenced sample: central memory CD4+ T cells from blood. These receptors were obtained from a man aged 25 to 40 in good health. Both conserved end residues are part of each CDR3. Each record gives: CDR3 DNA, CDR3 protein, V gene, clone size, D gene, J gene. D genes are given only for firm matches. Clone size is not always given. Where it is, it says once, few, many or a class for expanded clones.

DNA: TGTGCCAGCAGCTTGAGGCAGAACAATGAGCAGTTCTTC
CDR3: CASSLRQNNEQFF
V: TRBV7-9
size: few
D: NA
J: TRBJ2-1

DNA: TGTGCCAGCAGCTTAGCGGGGGGGAATTCCTACGAGCAGTACTTC
CDR3: CASSLAGGNSYEQYF
V: TRBV11-2
size: few
D: TRBD2
J: TRBJ2-7

DNA: TGTGCCAGCAGCCCGGTAGGCTCCTACAATGAGCAGTTCTTC
CDR3: CASSPVGSYNEQFF
V: TRBV5-6
size: few
D: NA
J: TRBJ2-1

DNA: TGTGCCAGCAGTGAAAGGGCGCATAGCACAGATACGCAGTATTTT
CDR3: CASSERAHSTDTQYF
V: TRBV2
size: few
D: NA
J: TRBJ2-3

DNA: TGCGCCAGCAGCTGGACGGGACACCACACAGATACGCAGTATTTT
CDR3: CASSWTGHHTDTQYF
V: TRBV5-1
size: few
D: NA
J: TRBJ2-3

DNA: TGTGCCAGCAGTGACTCGGGGTCGGCGGTTTTGGATACGCAGTATTTT
CDR3: CASSDSGSAVLDTQYF
V: TRBV2
size: NA
D: NA
J: TRBJ2-3

DNA: TGTGCCAGCAGCTTGGGTGGGACAGGAATTTATGGCTACACCTTC
CDR3: CASSLGGTGIYGYTF
V: TRBV5-4
size: few
D: TRBD1
J: TRBJ1-2

DNA: TGTGCCAGCAGCTTAGCGGCTAGCGGGGCCACTGAGACGCAGTATTTT
CDR3: CASSLAASGATETQYF
V: TRBV9
size: NA
D: TRBD2
J: TRBJ2-3

DNA: TGTGCCAGCTCACCACGGTCAGATACGCAGTATTTT
CDR3: CASSPRSDTQYF
V: TRBV18
size: few
D: NA
J: TRBJ2-3

DNA: TGTGCCATCAGTGACCTAACAGGGATCCGAGAGACCCAGTACTTC
CDR3: CAISDLTGIRETQYF
V: TRBV6-1
size: NA
D: NA
J: TRBJ2-5

DNA: TGTGCCAGCAGCCCCCCCGCTAGGAATGAGCAGTTCTTC
CDR3: CASSPPARNEQFF
V: TRBV7-3
size: NA
D: NA
J: TRBJ2-1

DNA: TGTGCCAGCAGCCTAAACCCGGGACAGGAAGGAGGAAAACTGTTTTTT
CDR3: CASSLNPGQEGGKLFF
V: TRBV7-8
size: few
D: TRBD1
J: TRBJ1-4

DNA: TGTGCCAGCGGGTGGGGAAGGAGACAAGAGACCCAGTACTTC
CDR3: CASGWGRRQETQYF
V: TRBV2
size: few
D: NA
J: TRBJ2-5

DNA: TGTGCCAGTATAGGAGCAGGGGGCGCACGAAGCTCTGGGGCCAACGTCCTGACTTTC
CDR3: CASIGAGGARSSGANVLTF
V: TRBV19
size: few
D: TRBD1
J: TRBJ2-6

DNA: TGCGCCAGCAGCCAAGATTCCCGGGGAGATACGCAGTATTTT
CDR3: CASSQDSRGDTQYF
V: TRBV4-3
size: once
D: NA
J: TRBJ2-3

DNA: TGTGCCAGCAGCTTGTACAGCGGGGGGGTTCTAAAATTGTGGTTCTTC
CDR3: CASSLYSGGVLKLWFF
V: TRBV5-8
size: few
D: TRBD2
J: TRBJ2-1

DNA: TGTGCCAGCTCACCAGGACAGGTTGGGACCGGGGAGCTGTTTTTT
CDR3: CASSPGQVGTGELFF
V: TRBV18
size: few
D: TRBD1
J: TRBJ2-2

DNA: TGTGCCAGCAGTTTATTTGGAGGGAACGCTGAAGCTTTCTTT
CDR3: CASSLFGGNAEAFF
V: TRBV27
size: NA
D: NA
J: TRBJ1-1

DNA: TGTGCCAGCAGTTACGGAGACAATACGCAGTATTTT
CDR3: CASSYGDNTQYF
V: TRBV6-5
size: NA
D: NA
J: TRBJ2-3

DNA: TGCGCCAGCAGCTTTGAGACGAGCTCCTACAATGAGCAGTTCTTC
CDR3: CASSFETSSYNEQFF
V: TRBV5-1
size: few
D: NA
J: TRBJ2-1